This T cell receptor beta chain was recorded in a study of beta chain features in type 1 diabetes. Study-wide points: For cells with high TCR expression, cDNA sequencing could yield over-representation. The question of HLA type influencing TCRB rearrangement was one that remained unresolved here.

Sorting produced populations that all topped 98% purity. Investigators reverse transcribed all isolated RNA, so they sequenced expressed TCRB transcripts. Data came from immunoSEQ multiplex PCR; TCRdb stores just in-frame clones and leaves some out. The table shows 860,000 or so clones, with under 20% occurring only once. V lost 0 bases to trimming and J lost 9 bases; unmatched junction nucleotides: 3. Germline-derived CDR1 and CDR2 are SGHTA and FQGNSA. CDR3 size: 14 residues. Regarding this clone: Antigen unknown.

The chain combines TRBV7-2 with TRBJ2-3; 10 bases align to TRBD2. This TCR derives from a woman aged 18-35 years in good health. The specimen sequenced was naive CD4+ T cells from blood. CDR3 in DNA: TGTGCCAGCAGCTTAGCTACTAGCGGGACGACGCAGTATTTT. This gives the protein CASSLATSGTTQYF.